What follows describes a single T cell receptor beta chain. Clones were read by immunoSEQ multiplex PCR, and TCRdb kept only the in-frame ones, dropping some. Of 80,000 to 100,000 clones listed, 80% to 85% are singletons. This entry belongs to a study of blood T cell repertoires in COVID-19. Trimming cost V 1 base and J 2 bases, with 12 bases left between them. CDR3 size: 16 residues. Germline CDR1 MGHRA, CDR2 YSYEKL. The receptor's source is a woman older than 75 with active or convalescent COVID-19. The sequencing sample was made of peripheral blood. The V gene is TRBV4-1, the J gene TRBJ2-1; D may be TRBD1 (6 bases). The CDR3 region has the DNA TGCGCCAGCAGCCAAGTAGGGGGACCACCCTACAATGAGCAGTTCTTC. Its protein product is CASSQVGGPPYNEQFF.